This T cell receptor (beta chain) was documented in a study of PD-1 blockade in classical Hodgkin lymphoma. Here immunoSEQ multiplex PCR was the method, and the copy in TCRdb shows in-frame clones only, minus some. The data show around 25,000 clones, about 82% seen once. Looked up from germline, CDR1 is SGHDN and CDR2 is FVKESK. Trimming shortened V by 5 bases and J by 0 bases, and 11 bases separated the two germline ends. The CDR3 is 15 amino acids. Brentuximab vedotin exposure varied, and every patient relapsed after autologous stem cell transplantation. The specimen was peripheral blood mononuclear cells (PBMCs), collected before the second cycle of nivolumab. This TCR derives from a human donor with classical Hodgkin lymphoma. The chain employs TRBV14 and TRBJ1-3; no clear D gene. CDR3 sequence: CASSTHGISGNTIYF. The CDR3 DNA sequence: TGTGCCAGCAGCACCCATGGGATCTCTGGAAACACCATATATTTT.